A single sample gave rise to the 32 T cell receptor beta chains below, sequenced in a study of T cells in Graves' hyperthyroidism and ophthalmopathy. The investigators amplified TCR beta CDR3 regions from RNA transcripts. HTBI primers were used for first-round RT-PCR of the TCR CDR3. In TCRdb, the multiplex PCR reads were re-called with MiXCR into one record per CDR3 protein. The table has about 380,000 distinct CDR3 sequences, about 18% seen once. The sample comprised blood. These receptors all stem from a man between 18 and 29 years old with Graves' ophthalmopathy.

This clonotype was seen many times. J is TRBJ1-2 and V is TRBV7-2; 12 positions match TRBD1. CDR1 and CDR2 from the germline V gene are SGHTA and FQGNSA. The CDR3 contains 15 residues. Germline trimming cut 1 base from V and 8 bases from J; bases unmatched to any gene: 5. DNA for the CDR3: TGTGCCAGCAGCTTAGGGGGGACAGGGGGCCGAGGCTACACCTTC. Its translation is CASSLGGTGGRGYTF.

Many counts were recorded for this clonotype. The chain uses TRBV12-3 or TRBV12-4 and TRBJ1-1; 7 positions match TRBD1. Unmatched junction bases numbered 7, after V lost 3 bases and J lost 3 bases. The CDR3 consists of 15 residues. This CDR3 reads CASSFARQGDTEAFF. DNA of the CDR3: TGTGCCAGCAGTTTTGCAAGGCAGGGGGACACTGAAGCTTTCTTT.

The chain carries TRBV7-9 and TRBJ1-2, with a possible D match to TRBD1 (6 bases). The CDR3 consists of 15 residues. The V end lost 8 bases, the J end lost 1 base, and 17 bases lay between the germline ends. Germline CDR1 reads SEHNR; CDR2 reads FQNEAQ (reference sequence). The CDR3 protein is CASLPLAGDNYGYTF. The CDR3 DNA follows: TGTGCCAGCCTTCCTCTCGCAGGGGATAACTATGGCTACACCTTC. The whole variable domain, filled in from reference TRBV7-9 and TRBJ1-2, reads DTGVSQNPRHKITKRGQNVTFRCDPISEHNRLYWYRQTLGQGPEFLTYFQNEAQLEKSRLLSDRFSAERPKGSFSTLEIQRTEQGDSAMYLCASLPLAGDNYGYTFGSGTRLTVV.

This clonotype turned up a few times. The V gene is TRBV6-1, the J gene TRBJ2-6, with unresolved D. V dropped 7 bases and J dropped 0 bases, with 10 bases sitting between them. The CDR3 is 15 amino acids. Germline V gene lookup returns CDR1 MNHNS and CDR2 SASEGT. The CDR3 spells CASTPVNSGANVLTF. As DNA, the CDR3 is TGTGCCAGCACTCCAGTTAACTCTGGGGCCAACGTCCTGACTTTC.

This clonotype appeared many times. The rearrangement links TRBV12-3 or TRBV12-4 to TRBJ1-6; D possibly corresponds to TRBD1 (5 bases). V shed 5 bases and J shed 2 bases, with 19 bases lying between them. The CDR3 is 18 amino acids. The DNA for the CDR3 is TGTGCCAGCAGTCAGCGACCGAAGGGACGGACCTATAATTCACCCCTCCACTTT. Residues: CASSQRPKGRTYNSPLHF.

Many counts were recorded for this clonotype. The CDR3 is CASRSPVGREHTEAFF. CDR3 coding DNA: TGTGCCAGCAGGTCCCCTGTCGGCAGGGAACACACTGAAGCTTTCTTT. The V gene is TRBV28, the J gene TRBJ1-1; D might be TRBD1 (5 bases). The CDR3 is 16 residues long. V lost 6 bases to trimming and J lost 3 bases, with 20 bases between them. In germline, CDR1 is MDHEN, CDR2 SYDVKM.

The rearrangement joins TRBV12-3 or TRBV12-4 to TRBJ2-7; maybe TRBD1 (6 bases). The length of the CDR3 is 13 residues. Trimming cost V 3 bases and J 9 bases, with 15 bases left between them. CDR3 amino acids: CASSFDRSMGQYF. CDR3 in DNA: TGTGCCAGCAGTTTTGACAGGTCCATGGGGCAGTACTTC.

The table lists this clonotype with many counts. This chain joins TRBV5-4 and TRBJ1-2, with 8 bases lining up with TRBD1. Germline V gene lookup returns CDR1 SGHNT and CDR2 YYREEE (reference sequence). J lost 0 bases, V lost 4 bases, and 2 bases had no gene match. The CDR3 runs to 14 residues. CDR3 nucleotides: TGTGCCAGCAGCCGGACAGGGCCTAACTATGGCTACACCTTC. Residues: CASSRTGPNYGYTF. The entire variable domain, with the rest obtained from reference TRBV5-4 and TRBJ1-2, is as follows: ETGVTQSPTHLIKTRGQQVTLRCSSQSGHNTVSWYQQALGQGPQFIFQYYREEENGRGNFPPRFSGLQFPNYSSELNVNALELDDSALYLCASSRTGPNYGYTFGSGTRLTVV.

As concerns this clonotype: Being one base from a much bigger clone, this may be a read error. CDR3 nucleotide sequence: TGTGCCAGCAGAAGGGGACAGCAAGAGGCCCAGTACTTC. It yields the protein CASRRGQQEAQYF. The chain combines TRBV2 with TRBJ2-5, with 7 bases matching TRBD1. CDR1 is SNHLY, CDR2 FYNNEI, per germline. This CDR3 is built from 13 residues. Combining the CDR3 with reference TRBV2 and TRBJ2-5 gives the whole variable domain EPEVTQTPSHQVTQMGQEVILRCVPISNHLYFYWYRQILGQKVEFLVSFYNNEISEKSEIFDDQFSVERPDGSNFTLKIRSTKLEDSAMYFCASRRGQQEAQYFGPGTRLLVL.

Comments on this clonotype: Possible read error: a much larger clone is one base away. This sequence joins TRBV28 and TRBJ2-3; D is unresolved. Trimming stripped 8 bases from V and 2 bases from J, with 8 bases between. The CDR3 totals 12 residues. Germline CDR1 is MDHEN and CDR2 is SYDVKM. Written as DNA, the CDR3 is TGTGCCAGCGGTTGGAACACAGATACGCAGTATTTT. Encoded protein: CASGWNTDTQYF.

V and J are TRBV2 and TRBJ1-2; D is unclear. CDR3 length equals 14 residues. Trimming shortened V by 7 bases and J by 0 bases, and 12 bases separated the two germline ends. Germline V gene data show CDR1 as SNHLY and CDR2 as FYNNEI. In nucleotides, the CDR3 is TGTGCCAGCAAGGTGATAGGAACTAACTATGGCTACACCTTC. This translates into CASKVIGTNYGYTF.

A remark on this clonotype: This could be a read error, since a much larger clone is one nucleotide away. V and J are TRBV6-5 and TRBJ2-1; D may match TRBD1 or TRBD2 (7 bases each). The CDR3 has 14 amino acids. V was clipped by 2 bases and J by 10 bases, with 15 bases between them. Germline CDR1 and CDR2: MNHEY and SVGAGI. The CDR3 DNA reads TGTGCCAGCAGTTACAGGCCAGGGGGAGGGGAGCAGTTCTTC. Protein: CASSYRPGGGEQFF.

To note about this clonotype: A clone one base away is much larger, so this may be a read error. The chain couples TRBV3-1 to TRBJ1-6; tentatively, D is TRBD1 (6 bases). Per the germline V gene, CDR1 is LGHDT and CDR2 is YNNKEL (reference sequence). CDR3 length: 14 residues. The CDR3 loop is CAGSQGRGDSPLHF. Here the CDR3 DNA reads TGTGCCGGCAGCCAAGGCAGGGGAGATTCACCCCTCCACTTT.

This clonotype occurred a few times. This chain joins TRBV6-1 and TRBJ2-1; 8 bases are a match to TRBD1. V lost 5 bases and J lost 8; bases outside the gene matches: 8. CDR1 and CDR2 from the germline V gene are MNHNS and SASEGT. The CDR3 runs 14 residues. The CDR3 DNA reads TGTGCCAGCAGTCCACGGACAGGGTGGCATGAGCAGTTCTTC. Translation gives CASSPRTGWHEQFF.

This clonotype was observed many times. The chain employs TRBV11-2 and TRBJ2-5; no clear D gene. The CDR3 has 16 amino acids. Trimming left V 6 bases short and J 1 base short, with 18 bases between. Germline V gives CDR1 SGHAT, CDR2 FQNNGV. The DNA of the CDR3 is TGTGCCAGCAGACCATGGCCCCGCAGCATCCAAGAGACCCAGTACTTC. Protein product: CASRPWPRSIQETQYF.

This clonotype was seen more than once but under ten times. This chain uses TRBV27 with TRBJ1-5, with 11 positions matching TRBD1. This CDR3 is built from 14 residues. V lost 7 bases and J lost 10; bases outside the gene matches: 9. In germline, CDR1 is MNHEY, CDR2 SMNVEV (reference sequence). The CDR3 DNA reads TGTGCCAGCAAACCGGGACAGGGGGGAAAACCCCAGCATTTT. It yields the protein CASKPGQGGKPQHF.

Many counts were recorded for this clonotype. This rearrangement joins TRBV5-1 to TRBJ1-1; TRBD1 is a possible D gene (5 bases). Germline-derived CDR1 and CDR2 are SGHRS and YFSETQ. The CDR3 runs 14 residues. Trimming took 4 bases from V and 6 from J, leaving 16 bases between them. The CDR3 here is CASSISGGGAEAFF. CDR3 DNA sequence: TGCGCCAGCAGCATCTCTGGTGGGGGAGCTGAAGCTTTCTTT.

The chain has TRBV20-1 and TRBJ2-1; 16 bases match TRBD2. There are 18 residues in the CDR3. V shed 5 bases, J shed 3 bases, and the junction held 10 bases outside the gene matches. Germline V gene data show CDR1 as DFQATT and CDR2 as SNEGSKA (reference sequence). The CDR3 region has the DNA TGCAGTGCTGGGGGACTAGCGGGGGGGGTCCTTTTCTACAATGAGCAGTTCTTC. Translated, it gives CSAGGLAGGVLFYNEQFF.

V usage is TRBV5-6 and J usage is TRBJ2-2; D possibly uses TRBD1 or TRBD2 (5 bases each). Trimming removed 5 bases at V and 5 bases at J, with 13 bases between. The CDR3 has 14 amino acids. CDR1 SGHDT and CDR2 YYEEEE come from the germline V gene. In nucleotides, the CDR3 is TGTGCCAGCAGTCGGGACGCAGGGACCGGGGAGCTGTTTTTT. Amino acids: CASSRDAGTGELFF.

This clonotype was observed at least ten times. The chain has TRBV20-1 and TRBJ1-1; perhaps TRBD1 as D (6 bases). Germline V gene sequence: CDR1 DFQATT, CDR2 SNEGSKA (reference sequence). This CDR3 has 14 amino acids. Between the trimmed V and J ends, which lost 5 bases and 4 bases, there was a span of 17 bases. The CDR3 reads CSAPSTGGATEAFF. CDR3 DNA: TGCAGTGCTCCCTCTACCGGGGGGGCCACTGAAGCTTTCTTT.

This clonotype was found many times. The chain recombines TRBV7-2 with TRBJ1-2; TRBD1 matches at 11 bases. Losses at the gene ends were 5 bases for V and 4 bases for J; bases not matched to a gene: 6. In germline, CDR1 is SGHTA, CDR2 FQGNSA. The CDR3 is 15 amino acids. Here the CDR3 DNA reads TGTGCCAGCAGCACCGGGACAGGGGGGTTCTATGGCTACACCTTC. It is translated as CASSTGTGGFYGYTF.

There are many counts of this clonotype. J is TRBJ2-7 and V is TRBV5-1; 7 positions agree with TRBD1. V lost 3 bases and J lost 4; bases outside the gene matches: 4. The germline CDR1 and CDR2 sequences are SGHRS and YFSETQ. This CDR3 has 13 amino acids. The CDR3 sequence is CASSSGQIYEQYF. DNA of the CDR3: TGCGCCAGCAGCTCGGGACAGATATACGAGCAGTACTTC.

The gene calls are TRBV5-6 and TRBJ2-5; D is ambiguous. There are 14 residues in the CDR3. The germline CDR1 and CDR2 sequences are SGHDT and YYEEEE. V was trimmed by 3 bases and J by 4 bases, leaving 13 bases between them. The CDR3 region is CASSSRSAVETQYF. CDR3 DNA sequence: TGTGCCAGCAGCTCAAGGTCGGCAGTAGAGACCCAGTACTTC.

This clonotype was detected many times. The J gene is TRBJ1-3, the V gene TRBV12-3 or TRBV12-4; D not resolved. The CDR3 has 13 residues. The V end was cut by 2 bases, the J end by 3 bases, with 5 bases between. The CDR3 here is CASSLSGGNTIYF. For the CDR3, the DNA is TGTGCCAGCAGTTTATCCGGTGGAAACACCATATATTTT.

This clonotype was detected a few times. The V call is TRBV29-1, the J call TRBJ1-2; no clear D gene. With 6 bases removed from V and 1 base from J, the gap between germline ends came to 6 bases. The CDR3 extends over 11 amino acids. CDR1 and CDR2 from the germline V gene are SQVTM and ANQGSEA. This chain's CDR3 is CSVESNYGYTF. The CDR3 nucleotides read TGCAGCGTGGAAAGTAACTATGGCTACACCTTC.

The chain recombines TRBV12-3 or TRBV12-4 with TRBJ2-2; the D is unclear. The V end was cut by 7 bases, the J end by 0 bases, with 12 bases between. This CDR3 is built from 15 residues. The CDR3, as DNA: TGTGCCAGCACCCCCGTGGACGCGAACACCGGGGAGCTGTTTTTT. Its translation is CASTPVDANTGELFF.

This clonotype was counted ten times or more. The chain uses TRBV6-4 and TRBJ2-1, with D unresolved. The germline V and J ends were trimmed by 0 bases and 4 bases, with 4 bases remaining between them. CDR1 MRHNA and CDR2 SNTAGT come from the germline V gene. The CDR3 loop spans 13 amino acids. The CDR3 loop is CASSDSGYNEQFF. The CDR3 DNA reads TGTGCCAGCAGTGACTCGGGATACAATGAGCAGTTCTTC.

Regarding this clonotype: This could be a read error, since a much larger clone is one nucleotide away. The chain is built from TRBV20-1 and TRBJ2-7; 10 positions agree with TRBD2. This CDR3 comprises 15 residues. CDR1 is DFQATT and CDR2 is SNEGSKA in the germline V gene (reference sequence). As DNA, the CDR3 is TGCAGTGCCTGGTCTAGCGGGGGATACTCCCACGAGCAGTACTTC. It codes for CSAWSSGGYSHEQYF.

This clonotype was seen ten or more times. V is TRBV5-1 and J is TRBJ2-7; 7 bases line up with TRBD1. Germline loops: CDR1 SGHRS, CDR2 YFSETQ. Germline trimming cut 0 bases from V and 0 bases from J; bases unmatched to any gene: 3. The CDR3 extends over 15 amino acids. The DNA for the CDR3 is TGCGCCAGCAGCTTGGAAGGGGACAGCTCCTACGAGCAGTACTTC. Translated: CASSLEGDSSYEQYF.

The J gene is TRBJ1-2, the V gene TRBV24-1; D is perhaps TRBD1 (5 bases). Germline values: CDR1 KGHDR, CDR2 SFDVKD. The CDR3 extends over 12 amino acids. V lost 3 bases, J lost 8 bases, and 9 bases lay in between. In DNA, the CDR3 is TGTGCCACCAGTGATGGACACGGGGGCTACACCTTC. Encoded protein: CATSDGHGGYTF.

In its sample, this clonotype was seen a few times. CDR3: CASSKGQGQGGPYGYTF. The CDR3, as DNA: TGCGCCAGCAGCAAGGGACAGGGGCAAGGGGGCCCCTATGGCTACACCTTC. The chain recombines TRBV5-1 with TRBJ1-2, with 10 bases matching TRBD1. This CDR3 has 17 residues. V shed 4 bases and J 4 bases; nucleotides not matched to a gene: 13. Germline V gives CDR1 SGHRS, CDR2 YFSETQ.

V and J are TRBV6-1 and TRBJ2-3, with D perhaps matching TRBD1 or TRBD2 (5 bases each). CDR1 is MNHNS and CDR2 is SASEGT in the germline V gene. The V end was cut by 5 bases, the J end by 2 bases, with 20 bases between. The CDR3 sequence is 17 residues long. CDR3 DNA sequence: TGTGCCAGCAGTTCCACAGCACCCGATGGGACCACAGATACGCAGTATTTT. The encoded protein is CASSSTAPDGTTDTQYF.